The rows below give T cell receptor beta chains drawn from one sample of a study of shared clonotypes between healthy human individuals. Here immunoSEQ multiplex PCR was the method, and the copy in TCRdb shows in-frame clones only, minus some. The sample lists about 2.3 million clones, 80% to 95% seen once, with about 0.41% in the top ten. The sequenced sample was naive CD4+ T cells from PBMCs. These receptors were collected from a man aged 18 to 30 in good health. Some clones in this sample may be carry-over from other donors' samples. CDR3s include the opening cysteine and the closing phenylalanine or tryptophan. Fields, in order: D gene, V gene, J gene, CDR3 DNA, CDR3 protein. D genes are given only for firm matches.

D gene: NA; V gene: TRBV19; J gene: TRBJ1-5; CDR3 DNA: TGTGCCAGTAGTAGACAGCATAATCAGCCCCAGCATTTT; CDR3 protein: CASSRQHNQPQHF
D gene: TRBD1; V gene: TRBV4-2; J gene: TRBJ1-2; CDR3 DNA: TGTGCCAGCAGCCAAGGGACAGGGTATGGCTACACCTTC; CDR3 protein: CASSQGTGYGYTF
D gene: NA; V gene: TRBV19; J gene: TRBJ1-5; CDR3 DNA: TGTGCCAGTAGTTCCTACGGGGGTATGGCCGGAAATCAGCCCCAGCATTTT; CDR3 protein: CASSSYGGMAGNQPQHF
D gene: NA; V gene: TRBV28; J gene: TRBJ1-1; CDR3 DNA: TGTGCCAGCAGTTTATTATATGGGCATGAAGCTTTCTTT; CDR3 protein: CASSLLYGHEAFF
D gene: TRBD1; V gene: TRBV28; J gene: TRBJ1-2; CDR3 DNA: TGTGCCAGTAAGGAATCTACAGGGGGCGATTATGGCTACACCTTC; CDR3 protein: CASKESTGGDYGYTF
D gene: TRBD1; V gene: TRBV9; J gene: TRBJ2-7; CDR3 DNA: TGTGCCAGCAGCGCCGGGACAGGGTTATACGAGCAGTACTTC; CDR3 protein: CASSAGTGLYEQYF
D gene: TRBD1; V gene: TRBV11-2; J gene: TRBJ1-5; CDR3 DNA: TGTGCCAGCAGCTTAGTGAGGGGGCACAATCAGCCCCAGCATTTT; CDR3 protein: CASSLVRGHNQPQHF
D gene: NA; V gene: TRBV7-9; J gene: TRBJ2-5; CDR3 DNA: TGTGCCAGCAGCTCCTTAGGTACTAAAGAGACCCAGTACTTC; CDR3 protein: CASSSLGTKETQYF
D gene: TRBD1; V gene: TRBV5-5; J gene: TRBJ2-7; CDR3 DNA: TGTGCCAGCAGCGGTGGGACAGAATACGAGCAGTACTTC; CDR3 protein: CASSGGTEYEQYF
D gene: TRBD1; V gene: TRBV7-2; J gene: TRBJ1-2; CDR3 DNA: TGTGCCAGCAGCCCGGGACAGGGACATGGCTACACCTTC; CDR3 protein: CASSPGQGHGYTF